This TCR beta chain derives from a study of T-cell memory formation after mild COVID-19. Findings and limits, study-wide: Clones that shrank (day 15 to 85) were balanced CD4/CD8, whereas later expanders leaned CD4+.

A single record per CDR3 protein comes from TCRdb applying MiXCR to the 5' RACE reads. The sample holds around 220,000 distinct CDR3 sequences; about a sixth are singletons and the top ten take roughly 3.6%. Concerning this clonotype: What it binds is not known.

V lost 7 bases and J lost 2, with 11 bases in between. The V gene's germline CDR1 is MNHEY and CDR2 SVGEGT. The CDR3 consists of 13 residues. The receptor comes from a man aged 18 to 35 who had mild COVID-19 (a few samples of this study predate the infection). Cell type and time point are not known. The J gene is TRBJ1-2, the V gene TRBV6-2 or TRBV6-3; D is possibly TRBD1 (6 bases). The sample consisted of PBMCs or a T cell subset sorted from them (not recorded which). In DNA form, the CDR3 reads TGTGCCAGCACCATCGACAGGAACTATGGCTACACCTTC. Protein product: CASTIDRNYGYTF.